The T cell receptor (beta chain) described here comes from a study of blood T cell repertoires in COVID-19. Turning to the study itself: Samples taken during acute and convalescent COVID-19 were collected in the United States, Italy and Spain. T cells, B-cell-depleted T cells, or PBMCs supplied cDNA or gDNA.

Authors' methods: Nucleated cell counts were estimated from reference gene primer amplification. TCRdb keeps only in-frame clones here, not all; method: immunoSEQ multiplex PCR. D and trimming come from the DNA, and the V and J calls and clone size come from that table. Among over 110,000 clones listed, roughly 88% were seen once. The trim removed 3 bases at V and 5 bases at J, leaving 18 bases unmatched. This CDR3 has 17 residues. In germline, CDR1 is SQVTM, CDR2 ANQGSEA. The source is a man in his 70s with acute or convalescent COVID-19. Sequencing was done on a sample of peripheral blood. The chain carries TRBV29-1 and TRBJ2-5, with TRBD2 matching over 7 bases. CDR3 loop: CSVDAGLLLSTRETQYF. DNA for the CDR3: TGCAGCGTTGATGCGGGACTATTGTTATCGACTCGGGAGACCCAGTACTTC. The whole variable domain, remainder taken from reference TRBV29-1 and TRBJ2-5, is SAVISQKPSRDICQRGTSLTIQCQVDSQVTMMFWYRQQPGQSLTLIATANQGSEATYESGFVIDKFPISRPNLTFSTLTVSNMSPEDSSIYLCSVDAGLLLSTRETQYFGPGTRLLVL.